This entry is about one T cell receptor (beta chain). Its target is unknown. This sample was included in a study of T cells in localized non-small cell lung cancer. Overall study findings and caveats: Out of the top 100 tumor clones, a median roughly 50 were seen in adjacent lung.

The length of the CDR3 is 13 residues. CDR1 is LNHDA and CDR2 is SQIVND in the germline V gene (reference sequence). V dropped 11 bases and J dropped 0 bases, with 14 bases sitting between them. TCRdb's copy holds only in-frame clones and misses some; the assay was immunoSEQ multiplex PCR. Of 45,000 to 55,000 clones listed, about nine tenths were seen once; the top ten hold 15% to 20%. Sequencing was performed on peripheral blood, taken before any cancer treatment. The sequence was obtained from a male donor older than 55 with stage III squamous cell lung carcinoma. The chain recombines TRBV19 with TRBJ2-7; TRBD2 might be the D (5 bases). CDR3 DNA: TGTGCCGTAGAGGACTCCTACTCCTACGAGCAGTACTTC. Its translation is CAVEDSYSYEQYF.